This T cell receptor beta chain comes out of a study of cytomegalovirus exposure and HLA in healthy donors. TCRdb's table, derived via immunoSEQ multiplex PCR, lists solely in-frame clones and lacks some. The sample includes roughly 280,000 clones, 80% to 90% of them seen just once. Germline lookup yields CDR1 SGHRS and CDR2 YFSETQ. The V end lost 0 bases, the J end lost 8 bases, and 17 bases lay between the germline ends. The CDR3 is 15 amino acids. The rearrangement joins TRBV5-1 to TRBJ1-2, with D perhaps matching TRBD1 (5 bases). This receptor was obtained from a woman aged 18 to 35 in good health and CMV-seronegative. The sample comprised PBMCs. The CDR3: CASSLEPGRAYGYTF. As DNA, the CDR3 is TGCGCCAGCAGCTTGGAACCGGGCAGGGCCTACGGCTACACCTTC. The full variable domain, rest sourced from reference TRBV5-1 and TRBJ1-2, is KAGVTQTPRYLIKTRGQQVTLSCSPISGHRSVSWYQQTPGQGLQFLFEYFSETQRNKGNFPGRFSGRQFSNSRSEMNVSTLELGDSALYLCASSLEPGRAYGYTFGSGTRLTVV.